The present TCR beta chain was sequenced within a study of T cells in Graves' hyperthyroidism and ophthalmopathy. Study-level findings and limits: Ophthalmopathy and stable hyperthyroidism were separated by a 13 V-J model. Among clonotypes expanded in thyroid above 0.001, most were also found in blood.

TCR beta CDR3 region amplification was performed from RNA transcripts. In the first-round RT-PCR of the TCR CDR3, the HTBI primer set was used. TCRdb reprocessed the multiplex PCR reads via MiXCR and lists one record per CDR3 protein. Of under 400,000 distinct CDR3 sequences listed, 13% to 15% are singletons. In the case of this clonotype: What it binds is not known. A much larger clone lies one base from this, so it may be a read error.

This CDR3 contains 14 residues. Looked up from germline, CDR1 is MNHNS and CDR2 is SASEGT. V shed 3 bases and J 18 bases; nucleotides not matched to a gene: 10. Patients showing uncontrolled infection, other autoimmune disease, pregnancy or lactation were ineligible. The TCR comes from a woman aged 55-70 years with Graves' ophthalmopathy. The V gene is TRBV6-1, the J gene TRBJ1-6; TRBD1 aligns across 11 bases. The sequenced sample was blood. This CDR3 reads CASSEDRGLSTPHF. The CDR3 DNA sequence: TGTGCCAGCAGTGAGGACAGGGGGCTTAGCACCCCCCACTTT.